The T cell receptor (beta chain) under discussion was sequenced for a study of T cells in Graves' hyperthyroidism and ophthalmopathy. General study findings and limits: Using 13 V-J features, a model discriminated ophthalmopathy from stable hyperthyroidism. Most thyroid clonotypes with frequency above 0.001 were detected in blood.

Patients showing uncontrolled infection, other autoimmune disease, pregnancy or lactation were ineligible. TCR beta CDR3 regions were amplified from RNA. First-round RT-PCR of the TCR CDR3 relied on the HTBI primer set. TCRdb redid the calling of the multiplex PCR reads with MiXCR, one entry per CDR3 protein. The sample lists more than 350,000 distinct CDR3 sequences, about 14% occurring once. The CDR3 contains 15 residues. The V gene lost 3 bases and the J gene lost 2 bases, with 12 bases spanning the gap. This clonotype was recorded many times. Its antigen is as yet unknown. The chain joins TRBV12-3 or TRBV12-4 to TRBJ2-3; D might be TRBD1 or TRBD2, each matching 6 bases. The sequenced material came from blood. This clonotype originated in a woman in her thirties with Graves' ophthalmopathy. CDR3 nucleotides: TGTGCCAGCAGTTTCGGAGGGGGACTCACAGATACGCAGTATTTT. Translated: CASSFGGGLTDTQYF.